These 12 T cell receptor beta chains share one sample of origin, sequenced in a study of OX40 agonist ivuxolimab in advanced cancers. Clones were read by immunoSEQ multiplex PCR, and TCRdb kept only the in-frame ones, dropping some. The sample lists around 62,000 clones; approximately 80% were seen once. The sequencing here drew on CD4+ or CD8+ T cells sorted from blood, taken in a trial of the OX40 agonist ivuxolimab. The source is an adult with an advanced solid tumor such as melanoma, head and neck, liver or kidney cancer.

V usage is TRBV18 and J usage is TRBJ2-7; 9 bases map to TRBD2. Germline V gene sequence: CDR1 KGHSH, CDR2 LQKENI. V was pared by 6 bases and J by 6 bases, with 9 bases of the junction left unmatched. The length of the CDR3 is 14 residues. The CDR3: CASSRVAGVSEQYF. CDR3 sequence (DNA): TGTGCCAGCTCCCGAGTAGCGGGAGTGTCCGAGCAGTACTTC.

By sample share, this clone is medium-sized. The chain couples TRBV5-1 to TRBJ2-7, with TRBD1 matching over 9 bases. The V gene's germline CDR1 is SGHRS and CDR2 YFSETQ. This CDR3 contains 15 residues. Trimming at V came to 4 bases and at J to 6 bases, leaving 11 bases not matched to a gene. This CDR3 is CASSASGTGLSEQYF. The CDR3 DNA reads as TGCGCCAGCAGCGCCTCCGGGACAGGGTTGAGCGAGCAGTACTTC.

The chain has TRBV11-1 and TRBJ1-2, with TRBD1 identical over 7 bases. Germline assignment: CDR1 SGHAT and CDR2 FQDESV (reference sequence). Losses at the gene ends were 3 bases for V and 3 bases for J; bases not matched to a gene: 4. This CDR3 contains 14 residues. CDR3 DNA: TGTGCCAGCAGCTTCACAGGGGCCGACTATGGCTACACCTTC. This sequence encodes CASSFTGADYGYTF.

This sequence joins TRBV15 and TRBJ1-1, with a possible D match to TRBD1 (5 bases). This CDR3 comprises 13 residues. Germline values: CDR1 LNHNV, CDR2 YYDKDF (reference sequence). Between the trimmed V and J ends, which lost 3 bases and 9 bases, there was a span of 14 bases. The CDR3 sequence is CATSRGTGSQAFF. CDR3 DNA sequence: TGTGCCACCAGCAGGGGGACTGGGTCCCAAGCTTTCTTT.

The V call is TRBV19, the J call TRBJ1-1; D gene ambiguous. The germline V and J ends were trimmed by 2 bases and 4 bases, with 14 bases remaining between them. This CDR3 comprises 15 residues. Per the germline V gene, CDR1 is LNHDA and CDR2 is SQIVND (reference sequence). This chain's CDR3 is CASSIPRRRGTEAFF. The CDR3 DNA follows: TGTGCCAGTAGTATACCCAGACGAAGAGGCACTGAAGCTTTCTTT.

The chain couples TRBV6-6 to TRBJ2-7; D gene unclear. This CDR3 contains 11 residues. V was shortened by 4 bases and J by 3 bases, with 4 bases between the two germline ends. Germline lookup yields CDR1 MNHNY and CDR2 SVGAGI (reference sequence). The CDR3 nucleotides read TGTGCCAGCAGTTCAATCTACGAGCAGTACTTC. Its translation: CASSSIYEQYF.

This clone was detected only a few times. CDR3 region: CASKRRPPDTQYF. As DNA, the CDR3 is TGTGCCAGCAAACGGCGGCCCCCAGATACGCAGTATTTT. The chain couples TRBV27 to TRBJ2-3; no firm D call. V gave up 7 bases and J gave up 4 bases, with 12 bases separating them. This CDR3 region has 13 residues. Germline V CDR1 and CDR2: MNHEY, SMNVEV (reference sequence).

The chain employs TRBV5-1 and TRBJ2-1, with 8 bases matching TRBD2. The J segment lost 9 bases and the V segment lost 9 bases, leaving 14 bases of the junction unmatched. The CDR3 has 14 residues. Germline CDR1 is SGHRS and CDR2 is YFSETQ. CDR3 in DNA: TGCGCCACAGCTCCTGGGGGCGCGGGAGGTGAGCAGTTCTTC. Its translation is CATAPGGAGGEQFF.

V is TRBV5-4 and J is TRBJ2-1; TRBD1 matches 7 bases. Germline V gene sequence: CDR1 SGHNT, CDR2 YYREEE (reference sequence). With 0 bases clipped from V and 8 bases from J, the junction kept 8 bases outside the gene matches. The CDR3 consists of 15 residues. CDR3 DNA sequence: TGTGCCAGCAGCTTGGAACAGACAGGGTCGGATGAGCAGTTCTTC. Its translation is CASSLEQTGSDEQFF.

This rearrangement joins TRBV4-2 to TRBJ1-3; 11 bases fit TRBD1. Trimming cost V 0 bases and J 2 bases; bases outside gene matches: 9. The CDR3 sequence is 19 residues long. Germline CDR1 is LGHNA and CDR2 is YNFKEQ. For the CDR3, the DNA is TGTGCCAGCAGCCAAGATCCTGGACAGGGGGCTTTCACTGGAAACACCATATATTTT. Amino acid sequence: CASSQDPGQGAFTGNTIYF.

J is TRBJ2-5 and V is TRBV7-2; TRBD2 matches at 13 bases. The junction had 7 bases not matched to a gene; V was cut back by 1 base and J by 5 bases. The length of the CDR3 is 17 residues. Germline V gene lookup returns CDR1 SGHTA and CDR2 FQGNSA. This CDR3 reads CASSLGGLAGEAETQYF. The DNA for the CDR3 is TGTGCCAGCAGCTTAGGAGGACTAGCGGGGGAGGCGGAGACCCAGTACTTC.

This rearrangement joins TRBV7-2 to TRBJ1-4; 11 nucleotides line up with TRBD1. The germline CDR1 and CDR2 sequences are SGHTA and FQGNSA. The V and J ends lost 3 bases and 6 bases, in that order; junction bases with no gene match: 0. The CDR3 sequence is 14 residues long. The DNA for the CDR3 is TGTGCCAGCAGCTTGGACAGGGGGCATGAAAAACTGTTTTTT. The encoded protein is CASSLDRGHEKLFF.